Given below is one T cell receptor (beta chain) in context. The clone's antigen remains unknown. Qualities for individual bases were not recorded, and no much larger clone is one base off. In the same sample, other DNA sequences code for this CDR3. Deletion took 6 bases off V and 1 base off J, with a span of 15 bases between the germline ends. The germline V gene encodes CDR1 MDHEN and CDR2 SYDVKM. There are 15 amino acids in the CDR3, from cysteine to phenylalanine inclusive. The read is trimmed to its CDR3 DNA, 45 bases read in frame from base 1. This entry comes from a study of T cell clones after liver transplantation (dated by TCRdb to between 2018 and 2021). With regard to the full study: Samples were obtained from ITN030ST, a randomized trial in which withdrawal of immunosuppression was attempted within 2 years of liver transplantation. After a pre-transplant mixed lymphocyte reaction, TCRbeta sequencing was used to pinpoint donor-reactive T cell clones, which were subsequently tracked in post-transplant blood. Third party-reactive TCRbeta sequences were also identified from pre-transplant MLRs to serve as an antigen-independent comparator for donor-reactive sequences. Three of the eight recipients were HCV-positive; the others were transplanted for non-autoimmune, non-viral indications. No induction therapy was given to the subjects, and standard immunosuppression was administered until randomization at 12-24 months post-transplant. Tolerance meant complete immunosuppression withdrawal for at least one year without liver enzymes rising beyond twice the upper limit of normal. Blood samples were collected pre-transplant, pre-randomization before withdrawal, and post-randomization after either full withdrawal or failed withdrawal. The studied cohort comprised 8 liver transplant recipients, 3 classified as tolerant and 5 as non-tolerant. Overall results and qualifications from the work: Once repertoire turnover was taken into account, donor-reactive detection showed a significant reduction for CD4 in 7 of 8 subjects and for CD8 in 8 of 8. Because no allograft tissue specimens were available, donor-reactive T cells may have migrated into the graft instead of being deleted. In 5 of 8 subjects, circulating donor-reactive CD4 TCRbeta sequences decreased significantly after transplant, regardless of tolerance or HCV status. Donor-reactive sequences decreased more than third party-reactive sequences, which suggests partial antigen-specific deletion that was not related to withdrawal success. Because of small, heterogeneous patient numbers and non-standardized post-transplant time points, the conclusions were only preliminary. Low numbers of available donor cells limited the measurable donor-reactive repertoire in two subjects.

Unstimulated PBMCs, after thawing, were stained for CD3, CD4 and CD8 and then FACS-sorted into CD3+CD4+ and CD3+CD8+ populations. All 8 studied subjects were randomized to immunosuppression withdrawal. Genomic DNA was isolated with the Qiagen DNeasy Blood and Tissue Kit. High-throughput TCRbeta CDR3 sequencing of frozen genomic DNA was performed by immunoSEQ, including PCR amplification, mapping, bias correction and internal controls. As for the original processing: Productive rearrangements were kept, and unique TCRbeta sequences were defined by CDR3 nucleotide sequence plus V and J gene. For a sequence to be called donor-reactive, it needed a frequency of at least 0.01% and at least 5-fold expansion in CFSE-low cells compared with unstimulated pre-transplant cells. To ensure at least 90% detection power, minimum frequency thresholds were set for each subject based on that subject's lowest-template unstimulated sample. Jensen-Shannon divergence between the top 1000 TCRbeta sequences post- versus pre-transplant served as the measure of repertoire turnover. Changes in detection of donor-reactive sequences were tested with two-sided Fisher's exact tests. In its TCRdb copy, this immuneACCESS table keeps in-frame sequences only and misses some clones. Where compared with another copy, unresolved V genes explain less than half of these, and the others have no known cause. The V and J calls and clone size come from that table; D and trimming were worked out from the DNA. The sample data list approximately 6,000 clones, and 65% to 80% of these were observed just once. The ten largest clones take up about 37% of the sample.

This sequence was found in a human patient who received a liver transplant. Donor T cells from the graft may be present among the T cells after a transplant. The chain is made from TRBV28 and TRBJ1-1; a tentative D call is TRBD1 (5 bases match). The source was CD8+ T cells from blood, collected 24 months after liver transplant. In nucleotide form, the sequence is TGTGCCAGCAGCTCGTCGCAGGGAGGGAACACTGAAGCTTTCTTT. Its protein product is CASSSSQGGNTEAFF.